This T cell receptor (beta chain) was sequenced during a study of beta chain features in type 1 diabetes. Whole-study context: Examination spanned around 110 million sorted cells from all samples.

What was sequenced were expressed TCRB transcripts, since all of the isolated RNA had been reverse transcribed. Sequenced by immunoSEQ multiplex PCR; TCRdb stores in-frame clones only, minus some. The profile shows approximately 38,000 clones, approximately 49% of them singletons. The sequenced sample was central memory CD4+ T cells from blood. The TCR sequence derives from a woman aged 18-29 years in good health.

CDR3 sequence reads: CASSLVGAEKLFF. As DNA, the CDR3 is TGTGCCAGCAGCTTAGTGGGGGCTGAAAAACTGTTTTTT. The chain joins TRBV5-6 to TRBJ1-4; TRBD1 is a possible D gene (6 bases). The CDR3 is 13 amino acids. The germline gives CDR1 SGHDT, CDR2 YYEEEE. The V gene lost 2 bases and the J gene lost 7 bases, with 9 bases spanning the gap.